Presented here are 24 T cell receptor beta chains from one specimen sequenced in a study of blood T cell repertoires in COVID-19. Clones were read by immunoSEQ multiplex PCR, and TCRdb kept only the in-frame ones, dropping some. Here the sample spans about 310,000 clones, around 84% being singletons. The sequencing sample was made of PBMCs or T cells enriched from blood (not recorded which). These receptors came from a woman aged 25 to 39 who had been exposed to COVID-19.

V gene TRBV2 combines with J gene TRBJ2-7; perhaps TRBD2 as D (7 bases). This CDR3 is 15 amino acids long. V lost 4 bases, J lost 0 bases, and 13 bases lay in between. Germline V gives CDR1 SNHLY, CDR2 FYNNEI. The CDR3 bases are TGTGCCAGCAGTGGGGGGGGCTCGAGCTCCTACGAGCAGTACTTC. This encodes CASSGGGSSSYEQYF.

The chain combines TRBV19 with TRBJ1-6, with TRBD1 matching over 8 bases. The CDR3 is 18 amino acids. Trimming at V came to 4 bases and at J to 0 bases, leaving 8 bases not matched to a gene. CDR1 and CDR2 (germline): LNHDA, SQIVND (reference sequence). Here the CDR3 DNA reads TGTGCCAGTAGTAAATCCGGGACAGGCTTCTCCTATAATTCACCCCTCCACTTT. It specifies CASSKSGTGFSYNSPLHF. The variable domain in full, completed from reference TRBV19 and TRBJ1-6, reads DGGITQSPKYLFRKEGQNVTLSCEQNLNHDAMYWYRQDPGQGLRLIYYSQIVNDFQKGDIAEGYSVSREKKESFPLTVTSAQKNPTAFYLCASSKSGTGFSYNSPLHFGNGTRLTVT.

The V and J genes are TRBV7-8 and TRBJ2-7, with D perhaps matching TRBD2 (5 bases). V lost 2 bases to trimming and J lost 6 bases, with 11 bases between them. This CDR3 is built from 13 residues. CDR1 and CDR2 from the germline V gene are SGHVS and FQNEAQ. As DNA, the CDR3 is TGTGCCAGCAGCTTATCGTCGAGGGTCGAGCAGTACTTC. Its protein is CASSLSSRVEQYF.

The chain is built from TRBV4-1 and TRBJ2-7, with 9 bases lining up with TRBD1. J lost 6 bases, V lost 0 bases, and 9 bases had no gene match. This CDR3 comprises 16 residues. CDR1 is MGHRA and CDR2 is YSYEKL in the germline V gene. CDR3 DNA: TGCGCCAGCAGCCAAGAAGCCGGGACAGGGAATATCGAGCAGTACTTC. This gives the protein CASSQEAGTGNIEQYF.

V usage is TRBV9 and J usage is TRBJ1-1; D is undetermined. The CDR3 is made up of 13 amino acids. The V end lost 4 bases, the J end lost 1 base, and 8 bases lay between the germline ends. Germline V gene lookup returns CDR1 SGDLS and CDR2 YYNGEE. CDR3 amino acids: CASSPAGNTEAFF. CDR3 bases: TGTGCCAGCAGCCCAGCAGGGAACACTGAAGCTTTCTTT.

The V gene is TRBV21-1, the J gene TRBJ2-4; the table's D call, TRBD2, has no DNA check behind it. TRBV21-1 is marked as a pseudogene. The length of the CDR3 is 17 residues. The CDR3 here is CASSKDGDLRAKNIQYF. The CDR3 DNA is TGTGCCAGCAGCAAAGATGGAGACCTCCGGGCCAAAAACATTCAGTACTTC.

V gene TRBV28 combines with J gene TRBJ1-2; a weak D match, TRBD1 (5 bases). This CDR3 is 16 amino acids long. Germline V gene lookup returns CDR1 MDHEN and CDR2 SYDVKM. V lost 6 bases and J lost 4, with 21 bases in between. CDR3: CASSPLRGGAIYGYTF. Written as DNA, the CDR3 is TGTGCCAGCAGCCCCCTGAGGGGCGGGGCCATCTATGGCTACACCTTC.

The chain uses TRBV7-8 and TRBJ1-6, with TRBD1 matching 8 bases. Germline V gene lookup returns CDR1 SGHVS and CDR2 FQNEAQ. Losses at the gene ends were 5 bases for V and 8 bases for J; bases not matched to a gene: 11. CDR3 length: 16 amino acids. CDR3 region: CASSAPGGAGHSPLHF. The CDR3 coding sequence is TGTGCCAGCAGCGCGCCAGGGGGCGCAGGACATTCACCCCTCCACTTT.

The chain links TRBV28 to TRBJ2-1; weak D call: TRBD1 (6 bases). V lost 4 bases to trimming and J lost 4 bases, with 11 bases between them. CDR1 and CDR2 from the germline V gene are MDHEN and SYDVKM. The CDR3 has 14 residues. The CDR3 spells CASSSRDTYNEQFF. The CDR3 nucleotides read TGTGCCAGCAGTTCCCGGGACACATACAATGAGCAGTTCTTC.

The chain recombines TRBV3-1 (or the pseudogene TRBV3-2) with TRBJ2-1; 12 nucleotides agree with TRBD2. J lost 7 bases, V lost 4 bases, and 8 bases had no gene match. The CDR3 runs 16 residues. Germline V lookup: CDR1 LGHDT, CDR2 YNNKEL (reference sequence). The CDR3 here is CASSPSGGAVGNEQFF. CDR3 nucleotides: TGTGCCAGCAGCCCTAGCGGGGGGGCCGTAGGGAATGAGCAGTTCTTC.

The genes are TRBV5-4 and TRBJ1-4; 9 nucleotides agree with TRBD1. Germline V gene sequence: CDR1 SGHNT, CDR2 YYREEE (reference sequence). V was clipped by 4 bases and J by 5 bases; unmatched bases: 9. The CDR3 spans 16 residues. In DNA, the CDR3 is TGTGCCAGCAGCACACAATTAACAGGGGGCAATGAAAAACTGTTTTTT. Translated: CASSTQLTGGNEKLFF.

V gene TRBV10-2 combines with J gene TRBJ2-5; the D gene is possibly TRBD2 (7 bases). Germline values: CDR1 WSHSY, CDR2 SAAADI. The length of the CDR3 is 14 residues. V was shortened by 4 bases and J by 4 bases, with 13 bases between the two germline ends. The CDR3 reads CASSVEGEGETQYF. CDR3 nucleotides: TGCGCCAGCAGTGTAGAGGGGGAGGGAGAGACCCAGTACTTC.

CDR3 in amino acids: CASSQDISSGNTIYF. CDR3 sequence (DNA): TGTGCCAGCAGCCAAGATATTTCCTCTGGAAACACCATATATTTT. The chain joins TRBV3-1 (or the pseudogene TRBV3-2) to TRBJ1-3, with D hard to call. Trimming cost V 0 bases and J 0 bases, with 6 bases left between them. The CDR3 is 15 amino acids. Looked up from germline, CDR1 is LGHDT and CDR2 is YNNKEL (reference sequence).

This chain joins TRBV4-2 and TRBJ2-2; D possibly corresponds to TRBD2 (5 bases). CDR3 length: 18 residues. Germline loops: CDR1 LGHNA, CDR2 YNFKEQ. V lost 0 bases and J lost 8, with 22 bases in between. CDR3 nucleotides: TGTGCCAGCAGCCAAGATCTTGTGACGGGGAGTAGAACTGGGGAGCTGTTTTTT. Its protein is CASSQDLVTGSRTGELFF.

The rearrangement uses TRBV30 and TRBJ2-3; D unresolved. The length of the CDR3 is 11 residues. The V gene's germline CDR1 is GTSNPN and CDR2 SVGIG (reference sequence). V lost 4 bases to trimming and J lost 2 bases, with 4 bases between them. CDR3 region: CAWTSTDTQYF. CDR3 DNA sequence: TGTGCCTGGACTTCCACAGATACGCAGTATTTT.

This chain joins TRBV6-9 and TRBJ1-1; no firm D call. V was trimmed by 4 bases and J by 6 bases, leaving 12 bases between them. This CDR3 is 13 amino acids long. Per the germline V gene, CDR1 is MNHGY and CDR2 is SVAAGI. CDR3 region: CASSSSFLAEAFF. For the CDR3, the DNA is TGTGCCAGCAGTTCATCGTTTCTAGCTGAAGCTTTCTTT.

V usage is TRBV4-3 and J usage is TRBJ1-6; unclear D gene. The CDR3 spans 16 residues. Between the trimmed V and J ends, which lost 0 bases and 5 bases, there was a span of 11 bases. Germline CDR1 LGHNA, CDR2 YSLEER. The CDR3 bases are TGCGCCAGCAGCCAAGAAGGGAGAAGAGATAATTCACCCCTCCACTTT. It encodes CASSQEGRRDNSPLHF.

The chain combines TRBV24-1 with TRBJ2-1; D gene uncertain. V shed 7 bases and J shed 7 bases, with 7 bases lying between them. Germline V CDR1 and CDR2: KGHDR, SFDVKD. The CDR3 totals 11 residues. CDR3 sequence: CATRAGNEQFF. CDR3 coding DNA: TGTGCCACCAGGGCAGGTAATGAGCAGTTCTTC.

The chain joins TRBV9 to TRBJ1-1; TRBD1 matches at 7 bases. Germline CDR1 is SGDLS and CDR2 is YYNGEE. V shed 0 bases and J 3 bases; nucleotides not matched to a gene: 2. CDR3 length: 14 amino acids. Here the CDR3 DNA reads TGTGCCAGCAGCGTAGATACAGGGGACACTGAAGCTTTCTTT. It codes for CASSVDTGDTEAFF.

This chain connects TRBV6-6 to TRBJ1-2, with 11 bases fitting TRBD1. V lost 5 bases and J lost 8; bases outside the gene matches: 10. Germline CDR1 and CDR2: MNHNY and SVGAGI (reference sequence). This CDR3 is 15 amino acids long. The CDR3 sequence: CASSRPGQGVEGYTF. The CDR3 nucleotides read TGTGCCAGCAGTCGCCCGGGACAGGGGGTAGAGGGCTACACCTTC.

The V and J genes are TRBV6-5 and TRBJ2-7; D is possibly TRBD1 (8 bases). CDR1 is MNHEY and CDR2 is SVGAGI in the germline V gene. The CDR3 is 15 amino acids. Trimming left V 6 bases short and J 4 bases short, with 19 bases between. CDR3 sequence: CASSLQGGYGYEQYF. The CDR3 DNA reads as TGTGCCAGCAGCCTACAGGGGGGGTACGGGTACGAGCAGTACTTC.

The CDR3 sequence is CAWSPSYGYTF. CDR3 in DNA: TGTGCCTGGAGTCCTAGCTATGGCTACACCTTC. The genes are TRBV30 and TRBJ1-2; D not certain. This CDR3 is 11 amino acids long. The V end was cut by 2 bases, the J end by 4 bases, with 5 bases between. The germline CDR1 and CDR2 sequences are GTSNPN and SVGIG (reference sequence).

CDR3 nucleotides: TGCGCCAGCAGCTTGGGACGGGGGATCCACGAGCAGTACTTC. It specifies CASSLGRGIHEQYF. The rearrangement uses TRBV5-1 and TRBJ2-7, with TRBD2 as a possible D gene (6 bases). This CDR3 has 14 amino acids. Germline CDR1 SGHRS, CDR2 YFSETQ. V was pared by 0 bases and J by 5 bases, with 12 bases between.

The chain couples TRBV7-3 to TRBJ1-5; TRBD1 is a possible D gene (5 bases). The CDR3 loop spans 16 amino acids. The germline V gene has CDR1 SGHTA and CDR2 FQGTGA. The germline V and J ends were trimmed by 0 bases and 2 bases, with 11 bases remaining between them. The CDR3 region has the DNA TGTGCCAGCAGCTTAACGTGGGAAGGGGGCAATCAGCCCCAGCATTTT. It encodes CASSLTWEGGNQPQHF.